This T cell receptor (beta chain) is drawn from a study of cytomegalovirus exposure and HLA in healthy donors. Across the whole study: The study's early data release held around 85 million unique TCRs from HLA-typed donors. Notes on the study in general: The study found most TCR sequences rare, yet found some public TCRs in many donors. A later analysis found that most CMV-associated TCR beta chains appeared HLA-restricted.

60 Vbeta and 13 Jbeta primers were used in PCR. TCRdb's copy holds only in-frame clones and misses some; the assay was immunoSEQ multiplex PCR. The sample shows some 130,000 clones, roughly 80% of them seen only once. This clone was counted once. What it recognizes is unknown. Sequencing used PBMCs. The sequence derives from a man aged 30 to 45 in good health and CMV-seronegative.

The CDR3 DNA reads TGTGCCAGCAGCTTATATACAGAAGGGGATGAAGCTTTCTTT. It yields the protein CASSLYTEGDEAFF. The chain joins TRBV7-9 to TRBJ1-1, with a possible D match to TRBD1 (5 bases). CDR1 is SEHNR and CDR2 is FQNEAQ in the germline V gene (reference sequence). The CDR3 length is 14 residues. Trimming stripped 2 bases from V and 7 bases from J, with 14 bases between. The full variable domain, in which reference TRBV7-9 and TRBJ1-1 provide the parts outside the CDR3, is DTGVSQNPRHKITKRGQNVTFRCDPISEHNRLYWYRQTLGQGPEFLTYFQNEAQLEKSRLLSDRFSAERPKGSFSTLEIQRTEQGDSAMYLCASSLYTEGDEAFFGQGTRLTVV.